The subject of this entry is one TCR beta chain. Sequencing was performed with immunoSEQ multiplex PCR; in TCRdb, only in-frame clones are kept and a portion is missing. The sample includes 200,000 to 250,000 clones, roughly 87% of them seen just once. Those who participated ranged in age from about 18 to 89 years and resided in about 24 US areas. Participants had their cohort set by participant-reported clinical history. This entry is derived from a study of blood T cell repertoires in COVID-19. Germline-derived CDR1 and CDR2 are SGHAT and FQNNGV. Trimming took off 5 bases at V and 4 bases at J, with 14 bases between the two ends. This CDR3 region has 14 residues.

Sequenced sample: PBMCs or T cells enriched from blood (not recorded which). This TCR was sampled from a man aged 18-30 years with acute COVID-19. V usage is TRBV11-2 and J usage is TRBJ1-1; D call uncertain. CDR3: CASSLQGAVTEAFF. CDR3 sequence (DNA): TGTGCCAGCAGCCTTCAAGGTGCGGTCACTGAAGCTTTCTTT.